Below are 29 T cell receptor beta chains sequenced from a single sample in a study of shared clonotypes between healthy human individuals. Using immunoSEQ multiplex PCR, the repertoire was profiled, and TCRdb retains in-frame clones only, with some absent. The sample consists of over a million clones, approximately 98% of them appearing once. The sample was naive CD4+ T cells sorted from blood. Subset of the sample: CD45RA+ positively selected. The receptors were sampled from a man younger than 40 in good health.

The genes are TRBV29-1 and TRBJ2-1; TRBD2 matches 10 bases. The CDR3 sequence is 13 residues long. The V segment lost 4 bases and the J segment 9 bases; nucleotides outside the gene matches: 6. CDR1 and CDR2 (germline): SQVTM, ANQGSEA. In nucleotides, the CDR3 is TGCAGCGTTGTTCTAGCGGGAGTCGGTGAGCAGTTCTTC. It specifies CSVVLAGVGEQFF.

The chain links TRBV5-1 to TRBJ2-7; tentatively, D is TRBD2 (6 bases). Germline CDR1 is SGHRS and CDR2 is YFSETQ. CDR3 length: 15 residues. Trimming took off 4 bases at V and 5 bases at J, with 19 bases between the two ends. The CDR3 loop reads CASSGPGAGKDEQYF. The CDR3 nucleotides are TGCGCCAGCAGCGGCCCCGGAGCGGGCAAAGACGAGCAGTACTTC. Filled out from reference TRBV5-1 and TRBJ2-7, the complete variable domain reads KAGVTQTPRYLIKTRGQQVTLSCSPISGHRSVSWYQQTPGQGLQFLFEYFSETQRNKGNFPGRFSGRQFSNSRSEMNVSTLELGDSALYLCASSGPGAGKDEQYFGPGTRLTVT.

This chain links TRBV28 with TRBJ2-5; TRBD1 or TRBD2 may be the D gene (5 bases each). The germline V and J ends were trimmed by 5 bases and 5 bases, with 12 bases remaining between them. This CDR3 spans 13 amino acids. The V gene's germline CDR1 is MDHEN and CDR2 SYDVKM. The CDR3 is CASSNGGVETQYF. The CDR3 bases are TGTGCCAGCAGTAATGGGGGAGTGGAGACCCAGTACTTC.

The J gene is TRBJ2-7, the V gene TRBV5-1; TRBD2 might be the D (6 bases). V was clipped by 5 bases and J by 8 bases, with 20 bases between them. The CDR3 runs 14 residues. The germline CDR1 and CDR2 sequences are SGHRS and YFSETQ. DNA for the CDR3: TGCGCCAGCAGGTTTGAACCCAGGGACTCTCAGCAGTACTTC. Translated, it gives CASRFEPRDSQQYF.

In regard to this clone: The same CDR3 is also encoded by other DNA sequences in this sample. The chain links TRBV5-1 to TRBJ2-7; D may be TRBD2 (5 bases). V was clipped by 0 bases and J by 3 bases, with 13 bases between them. CDR3 length equals 15 residues. Germline values: CDR1 SGHRS, CDR2 YFSETQ. The CDR3, as DNA: TGCGCCAGCAGCTTGGGGACTGGAGGTTACTACGAGCAGTACTTC. Translated: CASSLGTGGYYEQYF.

This sequence joins TRBV11-2 and TRBJ1-4; 8 positions agree with TRBD1. The V gene's germline CDR1 is SGHAT and CDR2 FQNNGV. Trimming took 6 bases from V and 7 from J; bases not matched to a gene: 10. CDR3 size: 15 residues. The CDR3 sequence: CASRRFRDRPEKLFF. In DNA, the CDR3 is TGTGCCAGCAGACGCTTCCGGGACAGGCCTGAAAAACTGTTTTTT.

This chain connects TRBV19 to TRBJ2-2; perhaps D is TRBD1 or TRBD2 (5 bases each). CDR3 length: 15 amino acids. Deletions cut 3 bases from V and 7 bases from J, with 15 bases between. Germline V gene lookup returns CDR1 LNHDA and CDR2 SQIVND (reference sequence). Here the CDR3 reads CASSIAQGVNGELFF. CDR3 nucleotide sequence: TGTGCCAGTAGTATTGCCCAGGGAGTCAACGGGGAGCTGTTTTTT.

The rearrangement joins TRBV19 to TRBJ2-7, with 9 bases matching TRBD1. There are 13 residues in the CDR3. Looked up from germline, CDR1 is LNHDA and CDR2 is SQIVND (reference sequence). The trim removed 6 bases at V and 0 bases at J, leaving 0 bases unmatched. CDR3 coding DNA: TGTGCCAGTAGGGGACAGGGCTCCTACGAGCAGTACTTC. Its translation: CASRGQGSYEQYF.

The chain's CDR3 is CASSLQDPDTDTQYF. In DNA form, the CDR3 reads TGCGCCAGCAGTCTCCAAGACCCCGACACAGATACGCAGTATTTT. This rearrangement joins TRBV5-1 to TRBJ2-3; D gene unclear. Per the germline V gene, CDR1 is SGHRS and CDR2 is YFSETQ. This CDR3 spans 15 amino acids. V lost 5 bases to trimming and J lost 2 bases, with 15 bases between them.

The chain couples TRBV7-2 to TRBJ2-7; tentatively, D is TRBD1 (6 bases). Trimming stripped 2 bases from V and 7 bases from J, with 12 bases between. CDR3 size: 13 residues. Germline CDR1 reads SGHTA; CDR2 reads FQGNSA. CDR3 sequence reads: CASSLSARGEQYF. CDR3 sequence (DNA): TGTGCCAGCAGCTTAAGTGCCAGGGGAGAGCAGTACTTC.

CDR3: CASRPLGGSTEAFF. CDR3 DNA: TGTGCCAGCCGACCTTTAGGGGGGTCCACTGAAGCTTTCTTT. The chain carries TRBV27 and TRBJ1-1, with D possibly matching TRBD1 (6 bases). From germline, CDR1 is MNHEY and CDR2 SMNVEV (reference sequence). The CDR3 has 14 amino acids. The V and J ends lost 8 bases and 4 bases respectively, with 17 bases between them.

The genes are TRBV5-1 and TRBJ2-7; the match to TRBD1 covers 8 bases. Germline trimming cut 0 bases from V and 6 bases from J; bases unmatched to any gene: 5. From germline, CDR1 is SGHRS and CDR2 YFSETQ. CDR3 length: 14 amino acids. CDR3 sequence reads: CASSLAGQGSEQYF. CDR3 DNA: TGCGCCAGCAGCTTGGCTGGACAGGGTTCCGAGCAGTACTTC.

The CDR3 loop is CASSLARGPYYEQYF. CDR3 DNA sequence: TGTGCCAGCAGCTTGGCGCGGGGCCCCTACTACGAGCAGTACTTC. The V gene is TRBV5-4, the J gene TRBJ2-7; D is perhaps TRBD2 (6 bases). CDR3 length equals 15 residues. V shed 0 bases and J shed 3 bases, with 13 bases lying between them. Germline-derived CDR1 and CDR2 are SGHNT and YYREEE (reference sequence).

V gene TRBV2 combines with J gene TRBJ2-7, with 13 positions matching TRBD2. With V trimmed by 2 bases and J by 6 bases, 4 bases remained unmatched. The CDR3 runs 15 residues. Germline-derived CDR1 and CDR2 are SNHLY and FYNNEI. The CDR3 DNA reads as TGTGCCAGCAGTGAACGGACTAGCGGGAGCTCCGAGCAGTACTTC. It specifies CASSERTSGSSEQYF. Full variable domain (missing parts from reference TRBV2 and TRBJ2-7): EPEVTQTPSHQVTQMGQEVILRCVPISNHLYFYWYRQILGQKVEFLVSFYNNEISEKSEIFDDQFSVERPDGSNFTLKIRSTKLEDSAMYFCASSERTSGSSEQYFGPGTRLTVT.

In DNA, the CDR3 is TGTGCCAGCAACAAAGCAGGCGAGCAGTTCTTC. Protein sequence: CASNKAGEQFF. This chain connects TRBV25-1 to TRBJ2-1; no firm D call. V gave up 7 bases and J gave up 10 bases, with 11 bases separating them. This CDR3 contains 11 residues. Germline-derived CDR1 and CDR2 are MGHDK and SYGVNS.

Turning to this clone: Compared with germline, one end of the junction differs, possibly owing to a read error. The chain uses TRBV19 and TRBJ2-7, with 10 bases matching TRBD2. Germline V CDR1 and CDR2: LNHDA, SQIVND (reference sequence). The CDR3 contains 16 residues. CDR3 DNA: TGTGCCAGTAGTATAGGAAGGACTAGCGGAACCTACGCGCAGTACTTC. It translates to CASSIGRTSGTYAQYF. Looking up the rest from reference TRBV19 and TRBJ2-7 gives the full variable domain: DGGITQSPKYLFRKEGQNVTLSCEQNLNHDAMYWYRQDPGQGLRLIYYSQIVNDFQKGDIAEGYSVSREKKESFPLTVTSAQKNPTAFYLCASSIGRTSGTYAQYFGPGTRLTVT.

J is TRBJ2-6 and V is TRBV5-1; D gene unclear. The CDR3 totals 14 residues. Germline-derived CDR1 and CDR2 are SGHRS and YFSETQ. Trimming left V 3 bases short and J 1 base short, with 5 bases between. The CDR3 sequence: CASSWQSGANVLTF. The CDR3 bases are TGCGCCAGCAGCTGGCAATCTGGGGCCAACGTCCTGACTTTC. Full variable domain (rest looked up from reference TRBV5-1 and TRBJ2-6): KAGVTQTPRYLIKTRGQQVTLSCSPISGHRSVSWYQQTPGQGLQFLFEYFSETQRNKGNFPGRFSGRQFSNSRSEMNVSTLELGDSALYLCASSWQSGANVLTFGAGSRLTVL.

The genes are TRBV27 and TRBJ2-1; TRBD2 agrees at 8 bases. V was pared by 6 bases and J by 2 bases, with 9 bases of the junction left unmatched. Germline loops: CDR1 MNHEY, CDR2 SMNVEV (reference sequence). The CDR3 contains 16 residues. The CDR3 spells CASRFSTGLAYNEQFF. As DNA, the CDR3 is TGTGCCAGCAGATTCTCAACGGGACTAGCCTACAATGAGCAGTTCTTC.

This chain connects TRBV27 to TRBJ1-5; D unclear. Trimming pared 0 bases from V and 3 bases from J, leaving 9 bases between. There are 15 residues in the CDR3. Germline CDR1 MNHEY, CDR2 SMNVEV (reference sequence). Here the CDR3 reads CASSLSADDNQPQHF. The CDR3 nucleotides read TGTGCCAGCAGTTTATCGGCCGATGACAATCAGCCCCAGCATTTT.

Concerning this clone itself: The same CDR3 can be traced to other DNA sequences in this sample. V is TRBV6-5 and J is TRBJ2-7, with 7 bases that match TRBD1. This CDR3 is built from 13 residues. Germline-derived CDR1 and CDR2 are MNHEY and SVGAGI. The V segment lost 6 bases and the J segment 1 base; nucleotides outside the gene matches: 3. CDR3 residues: CASRRTGSYEQYF. The CDR3 nucleotides are TGTGCCAGCAGAAGGACAGGATCCTACGAGCAGTACTTC.

V is TRBV7-2 and J is TRBJ2-3; D is unclear. CDR1 and CDR2 (germline): SGHTA, FQGNSA. V was trimmed by 4 bases and J by 3 bases, leaving 8 bases between them. The CDR3 covers 13 residues. The CDR3 region is CASSSGRTDTQYF. The CDR3 DNA reads as TGTGCCAGCAGCTCGGGTAGGACAGATACGCAGTATTTT.

V is TRBV6-5 and J is TRBJ2-1; 9 bases agree with TRBD2. J lost 4 bases, V lost 6 bases, and 7 bases had no gene match. Germline V gives CDR1 MNHEY, CDR2 SVGAGI. This CDR3 region has 15 residues. CDR3 loop: CASSPAGLAYNEQFF. Written as DNA, the CDR3 is TGTGCCAGCAGCCCCGCGGGACTAGCATACAATGAGCAGTTCTTC.

This chain joins TRBV7-9 and TRBJ2-7; TRBD2 agrees at 8 bases. With V trimmed by 5 bases and J by 5 bases, 17 bases remained unmatched. The CDR3 totals 17 residues. Germline V gene sequence: CDR1 SEHNR, CDR2 FQNEAQ (reference sequence). The DNA for the CDR3 is TGTGCCAGCAGCCCACGTGGGGTAGCGGGAATCTTAAACGAGCAGTACTTC. Its protein is CASSPRGVAGILNEQYF.

This sequence joins TRBV6-4 and TRBJ2-1; TRBD2 agrees at 7 bases. Germline CDR1 MRHNA, CDR2 SNTAGT. The ends lost 10 bases at V and 11 bases at J; junction bases unmatched: 20. The CDR3 length is 15 residues. CDR3 bases: TGTGCCACCAAGTGTCCTGGGAGGGAGGGGTCAAAGCAGTTCTTC. Translating it yields CATKCPGREGSKQFF.

V and J are TRBV5-5 and TRBJ2-4; a possible D gene is TRBD2 (5 bases). The CDR3 runs 15 residues. With 3 bases removed from V and 0 bases from J, the gap between germline ends came to 10 bases. CDR1 and CDR2 from the germline V gene are SGHKS and YYEKEE (reference sequence). The CDR3 loop is CASSSLRGAKNIQYF. Here the CDR3 DNA reads TGTGCCAGCAGCTCCCTCCGGGGAGCCAAAAACATTCAGTACTTC.

The sample holds one count of this clone. A junction end diverges from the germline sequence, so it may reflect a read error. The chain is built from TRBV7-7 and TRBJ2-5; tentative D call: TRBD1 (6 bases). The CDR3 runs 16 residues. Germline lookup yields CDR1 SSHAT and CDR2 FNYEAQ (reference sequence). The CDR3 sequence is CASSLYRAQGGETQYF. For the CDR3, the DNA is TGTGCTAGCAGCTTATACAGGGCACAAGGAGGAGAGACCCAGTACTTC.

This clone appeared once. The chain employs TRBV2 and TRBJ2-7, with TRBD2 identical over 9 bases. Unmatched junction bases numbered 8, after V lost 6 bases and J lost 5 bases. This CDR3 spans 14 amino acids. Germline assignment: CDR1 SNHLY and CDR2 FYNNEI. The CDR3 loop reads CASRSGTSTNEQYF. The CDR3 region has the DNA TGTGCCAGCAGATCCGGGACTAGCACCAACGAGCAGTACTTC.

This chain connects TRBV18 to TRBJ2-1; 7 nucleotides line up with TRBD2. The CDR3 extends over 15 amino acids. The ends lost 0 bases at V and 6 bases at J; junction bases unmatched: 5. The V gene's germline CDR1 is KGHSH and CDR2 LQKENI. The CDR3 DNA sequence: TGTGCCAGCTCACCACCGGGGACTACTGGCAATGAGCAGTTCTTC. Translation gives CASSPPGTTGNEQFF.

Points on this clone: This sample also contains other DNA sequences that code for the same CDR3. The chain uses TRBV18 and TRBJ2-2; no clear D. Germline V CDR1 and CDR2: KGHSH, LQKENI. V lost 0 bases, J lost 8 bases, and 7 bases lay in between. This CDR3 has 13 amino acids. The CDR3 spells CASSPPGKGELFF. CDR3 DNA sequence: TGTGCCAGCTCACCACCGGGGAAAGGGGAGCTGTTTTTT.